This T cell receptor (beta chain) was found in a study of T cell repertoires in cytomegalovirus infection. V dropped 9 bases and J dropped 8 bases, with 19 bases sitting between them. Germline V CDR1 and CDR2: LNHDA, SQIVND (reference sequence). CDR3 length equals 13 residues. In TCRdb, the reads were re-called with MiXCR into one record per CDR3 protein. Among fewer than 150,000 distinct CDR3 sequences listed, about 33% were seen once. Points on this clonotype: What it recognizes is unknown.

The chain uses TRBV19 and TRBJ1-2, with D tentatively TRBD1 (6 bases). The receptor comes from a human donor in good health (CMV status not recorded). Some clones in this sample may be carry-over from other donors' samples. Sequenced material: CD8+ T cells from cultured PBMCs, taken from culture after CMV antigen stimulation. CDR3 nucleotides: TGTGCCAGCCTGCCCCCGGGGGGCCAGGGCTACACCTTC. Protein: CASLPPGGQGYTF.